This T cell receptor (beta chain) is drawn from a study of identifying expanded T cells in peripheral blood. Study-level findings and limits: Over about two and four weeks, about 16.4 and 19 clones changed, versus approximately 1.1 between replicates. Across healthy donors, higher total template counts meant significantly greater roughly 2-week count variance.

The germline V gene has CDR1 KGHSH and CDR2 LQKENI. V was cut by 3 bases and J by 0 bases, with 12 bases left in between. This CDR3 region has 16 residues. No infections or other immune events were documented during collection. Details on this clone: What it binds is not known.

Measured with immunoSEQ multiplex PCR; TCRdb has only the in-frame clones, and not every one. The sample lists under 90,000 clones, 75% to 90% occurring once. V and J are TRBV18 and TRBJ2-4; D is uncertain. This TCR was recovered from a person aged 18-70 years in good health. Material: blood. The CDR3 region has the DNA TGTGCCAGCTCACCGACGGTAAATCTAGCCAAAAACATTCAGTACTTC. The encoded protein is CASSPTVNLAKNIQYF.